These 7 T cell receptor beta chains came from one sample sequenced in a study of blood T cell repertoires in COVID-19. Measured with immunoSEQ multiplex PCR; TCRdb has only the in-frame clones, and not every one. The profile shows hundreds of thousands of clones, roughly 87% of them singletons. Sample: peripheral blood. All receptors come from a man between 18 and 35 years old with COVID-19, enrolled during active disease.

The rearrangement joins TRBV6-6 to TRBJ2-1; TRBD2 matches at 8 bases. Germline-derived CDR1 and CDR2 are MNHNY and SVGAGI (reference sequence). This CDR3 comprises 15 residues. V lost 5 bases and J lost 5; bases outside the gene matches: 8. In DNA form, the CDR3 reads TGTGCCAGCAGTAACGCGGGGGGCCAGGACAATGAGCAGTTCTTC. The encoded protein is CASSNAGGQDNEQFF.

V and J are TRBV2 and TRBJ2-5, with D possibly being TRBD2 (5 bases). Trimming took off 4 bases at V and 0 bases at J, with 15 bases between the two ends. CDR1 is SNHLY and CDR2 is FYNNEI in the germline V gene. This CDR3 is 16 amino acids long. CDR3 loop: CASSGGGARDQETQYF. Written as DNA, the CDR3 is TGTGCCAGCAGTGGTGGCGGCGCGAGGGACCAAGAGACCCAGTACTTC.

The chain links TRBV5-6 to TRBJ1-5, with TRBD1 as a possible D gene (6 bases). The CDR3 length is 14 residues. The germline V gene has CDR1 SGHDT and CDR2 YYEEEE. V was pared by 1 base and J by 6 bases, with 11 bases between. The CDR3 nucleotides read TGTGCCAGCAGCTTGACAGGGCCGGGTCAGCCCCAGCATTTT. This encodes CASSLTGPGQPQHF.

This chain links TRBV11-2 with TRBJ2-2; 8 nucleotides agree with TRBD2. Germline lookup yields CDR1 SGHAT and CDR2 FQNNGV. J gave up 0 bases and V 1 base, and 10 bases lay outside the gene matches. The CDR3 totals 19 residues. The CDR3 is CASSLVGVAGISNTGELFF. The CDR3 DNA sequence: TGTGCCAGCAGCTTAGTAGGGGTAGCGGGGATATCGAACACCGGGGAGCTGTTTTTT.

V gene TRBV3-1 (or the pseudogene TRBV3-2) combines with J gene TRBJ2-3; 8 bases fit TRBD2. Per the germline V gene, CDR1 is LGHDT and CDR2 is YNNKEL (reference sequence). Trimming cost V 6 bases and J 2 bases; bases outside gene matches: 7. CDR3 size: 15 residues. CDR3: CASSPGGANTDTQYF. In nucleotides, the CDR3 is TGTGCCAGCAGTCCGGGGGGGGCTAACACAGATACGCAGTATTTT.

DNA of the CDR3: TGTGCCAGCAGCCAAGAGGCAGGGGGAGAGCAGCCCCAGCATTTT. The encoded protein is CASSQEAGGEQPQHF. The J gene is TRBJ1-5, the V gene TRBV4-2; 7 positions agree with TRBD1. The V and J ends lost 0 bases and 7 bases, in that order; junction bases with no gene match: 6. The length of the CDR3 is 15 residues. Germline loops: CDR1 LGHNA, CDR2 YNFKEQ.

This clone turned up a few times. This chain uses TRBV3-1 (or the pseudogene TRBV3-2) with TRBJ1-2; 8 nucleotides line up with TRBD1. V lost 1 base, J lost 8 bases, and 3 bases stayed unmatched. CDR1 is LGHDT and CDR2 is YNNKEL in the germline V gene (reference sequence). The CDR3 runs 13 residues. CDR3 DNA: TGTGCCAGCAGCCAAGGGACAGGGCTAGGCTACACCTTC. This translates into CASSQGTGLGYTF.